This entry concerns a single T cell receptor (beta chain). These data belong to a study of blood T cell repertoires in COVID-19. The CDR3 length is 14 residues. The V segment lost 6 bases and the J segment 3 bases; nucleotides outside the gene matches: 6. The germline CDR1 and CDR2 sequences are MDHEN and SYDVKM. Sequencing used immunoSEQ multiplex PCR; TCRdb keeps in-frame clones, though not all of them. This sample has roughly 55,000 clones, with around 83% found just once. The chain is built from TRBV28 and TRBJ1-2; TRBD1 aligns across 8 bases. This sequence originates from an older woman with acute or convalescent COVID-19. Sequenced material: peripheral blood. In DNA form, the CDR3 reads TGTGCCAGCAGCCAGGGGGCCTTAGACTATGGCTACACCTTC. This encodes CASSQGALDYGYTF.